The next 6 T cell receptor beta chains were all read from a single sample in a study of T cells in Graves' hyperthyroidism and ophthalmopathy. The investigators amplified TCR beta CDR3 regions from RNA transcripts. The TCR CDR3 was amplified in a first-round RT-PCR using the HTBI primer set. TCRdb re-analysed the multiplex PCR reads in MiXCR, keeping a single row per CDR3 protein. The table has roughly 350,000 distinct CDR3 sequences, approximately 13% seen once. The material sequenced was blood. The receptors were sampled from a woman aged 25 to 39 with Graves' hyperthyroidism.

This clonotype has a handful of counts. The V gene is TRBV2, the J gene TRBJ2-3; 7 bases line up with TRBD1. The CDR3 contains 13 residues. Germline V gene sequence: CDR1 SNHLY, CDR2 FYNNEI. V lost 4 bases, J lost 5 bases, and 3 bases stayed unmatched. The CDR3: CASSAQGRDTQYF. The CDR3 DNA is TGTGCCAGCAGTGCACAGGGGCGAGATACGCAGTATTTT.

This clonotype was observed at least ten times. The rearrangement joins TRBV7-6 to TRBJ2-3, with D unresolved. V gave up 1 base and J gave up 2 bases, with 10 bases separating them. There are 15 residues in the CDR3. Per the germline V gene, CDR1 is SGHVS and CDR2 is FNYEAQ. The CDR3 DNA reads TGTGCCAGCAGCTTAGGGGCAGGCTACACAGATACGCAGTATTTT. It encodes CASSLGAGYTDTQYF. The complete variable domain, with remaining parts taken from reference TRBV7-6 and TRBJ2-3, reads GAGVSQSPRYKVTKRGQDVALRCDPISGHVSLYWYRQALGQGPEFLTYFNYEAQQDKSGLPNDRFSAERPEGSISTLTIQRTEQRDSAMYRCASSLGAGYTDTQYFGPGTRLTVL.

This clonotype showed up many times. The junction does not match germline at one end; this may be a read error. The chain recombines TRBV11-2 with TRBJ2-4; D could derive from TRBD1 or TRBD2 (5 bases each). The germline gives CDR1 SGHAT, CDR2 FQNNGV. The CDR3 has 15 residues. The CDR3 bases are TGTGCCAGCAGCCAGAACAGGCTAGCCAAAAAAATTCAGTACTTC. This codes for CASSQNRLAKKIQYF.

The chain carries TRBV9 and TRBJ2-1; 9 bases line up with TRBD1. Looked up from germline, CDR1 is SGDLS and CDR2 is YYNGEE. The CDR3 totals 16 residues. V shed 3 bases, J shed 2 bases, and the junction held 6 bases outside the gene matches. DNA of the CDR3: TGTGCCAGCAGCGGACCCCGGGACAGGGCCTACAATGAGCAGTTCTTC. Its protein product is CASSGPRDRAYNEQFF.

This clonotype was recorded a few times. The rearrangement joins TRBV20-1 to TRBJ2-1; D may be TRBD1 or TRBD2 (5 bases each). Germline values: CDR1 DFQATT, CDR2 SNEGSKA (reference sequence). Trimming removed 6 bases at V and 6 bases at J, with 12 bases between. The CDR3 covers 12 residues. CDR3 sequence: CSAEGLSNEQFF. CDR3 DNA sequence: TGCAGTGCAGAGGGGCTCAGCAATGAGCAGTTCTTC.

This clonotype was seen more than once but under ten times. J is TRBJ2-3 and V is TRBV10-3; 9 bases agree with TRBD2. V lost 10 bases and J lost 6; bases outside the gene matches: 11. Germline CDR1 and CDR2: ENHRY and SYGVKD. The length of the CDR3 is 14 residues. The CDR3 here is CASSRGTSPDTQYF. CDR3 coding DNA: TGTGCCAGCTCGCGGGGGACTAGCCCTGATACGCAGTATTTT.